This T cell receptor beta chain is drawn from a study of T cell responses to AZD1222 COVID-19 vaccine. Study-wide findings and caveats: Unmutated variant regions are reportedly targeted by nearly half of spike-specific TCRs. Donors in the cohort were predominantly white British and more often female, and clonal diversity was possibly underestimated.

This table comes from immunoSEQ multiplex PCR, and its TCRdb copy is limited to in-frame clones, with some not included. The sample records more than 100,000 clones, around nine tenths being singletons. As to this clone: Its target is not known.

The germline V gene has CDR1 MDHEN and CDR2 SYDVKM. Trimming removed 6 bases at V and 8 bases at J, with 16 bases between. This CDR3 contains 14 residues. The genes are TRBV28 and TRBJ1-4, with D uncertain. The specimen comprised peripheral blood, sampled on day 0 of AZD1222 vaccination. The clonotype was recovered from an adult in good health. The CDR3 sequence is CASSLNDAGEKLFF. CDR3 nucleotides: TGTGCCAGCAGCCTTAATGATGCGGGGGAAAAACTGTTTTTT.